There are a few counts of the clone carrying this T cell receptor (beta chain). This entry belongs to a study of blood T cells in healthy people across ages. A second PCR of roughly 7 to 11 cycles used a sample-barcoded 5' primer and a J-beta primer mix. Per-sample output comprised a minimum of 2.5 million paired-end reads containing CDR3. TCRdb re-derived calls from the 5' RACE reads in MiXCR, one entry per CDR3 protein. The data contain over 600,000 distinct CDR3 sequences, about 43% of them singletons. Donor samples were obtained from healthy Caucasian individuals from Russia, aged 6 to 90. Each individual donor underwent a draw of roughly 10 milliliters of peripheral blood. A minimum of 6 micrograms of total RNA was extracted per sample. CDR3 size: 13 residues. V dropped 2 bases and J dropped 3 bases, with 8 bases sitting between them. Germline CDR1 reads WSHSY; CDR2 reads SAAADI.

The TCR comes from an elderly man in good health. The gene calls are TRBV10-2 and TRBJ2-7, with D tentatively TRBD1 or TRBD2 (6 bases each). The sample comprised blood. CDR3 sequence (DNA): TGCGCCAGCAGTGAGAGGGGGGTCTACGAGCAGTACTTC. This translates into CASSERGVYEQYF.